This TCR beta chain is from a study of shared T cell receptors in the human thymus. Trimming took 6 bases from V and 7 from J, leaving 15 bases between them. Germline CDR1 reads MDHEN; CDR2 reads SYDVKM. This CDR3 has 13 residues. Some clones are missing from TCRdb's copy, which holds only in-frame ones; the method was immunoSEQ multiplex PCR. This table has 630,000 or so clones, around 87% appearing once. The same sample was also used in a study of human thymus T cells.

The sequenced sample was thymocytes. The chain employs TRBV28 and TRBJ2-5; tentative D call: TRBD2 (5 bases). The sequence was obtained from a boy in the first two years of life with a congenital heart defect. CDR3 loop: CASSSQRRGTQYF. The CDR3 DNA sequence: TGTGCCAGCAGCTCACAGCGACGGGGGACCCAGTACTTC.